This T cell receptor (beta chain) was identified during a study of blood T cell repertoires in COVID-19 (dated by TCRdb to the early 2020s). At the level of the whole study: Collaborator samples came from the United States, Italy and Spain and covered acute and convalescent phases of COVID-19. The prospective study material was composed of cDNA or gDNA derived from T cells, B-cell-depleted T cells, or PBMCs. The dataset comprised deeply sampled blood TCRbeta repertoires from subjects exposed to, actively infected with, or recovered from COVID-19. The repertoires were released in a freely available public database intended as a resource for research on the immune response to SARS-CoV-2. The samples were drawn from the first 160 participants of the ongoing ImmuneRACE study and from roughly 1,300 subjects provided by 6 global collaborators. Nearly every sample came with metadata listing a de-identified subject ID, COVID-19 status, age in years and sex. Where available, HLA class I and class II types were taken from metadata supplied by the sample provider and were not determined by assay-based typing. Overall study results and their limits: The amount of clinical and demographic metadata varied by source and participant and was provided uncurated.

TCRbeta CDR3 regions were amplified from genomic DNA using the immunoSEQ Assay, a bias-controlled multiplex PCR. The original methods were these. The number of nucleated cells in each sample was estimated from the amplification of reference gene primers within the assay. To quantify the absolute abundance of each unique TCRbeta CDR3 rearrangement, sequence reads were collapsed and filtered. Productive Simpson clonality was computed per sample as the square root of Simpson's diversity index over productive rearrangements. TCRdb limited this immuneACCESS table to in-frame rearrangements with V and J called. A share of clones is missing; checked studies link under half to unresolved V genes, and the rest is unexplained. D and trimming come from the DNA, and the V and J calls and clone size come from that table. This sample holds over 100,000 clones; around 83% were observed only once. In total, the top ten clones hold approximately 7.9% of the sample.

Collaborating institutions collected whole blood in K2EDTA tubes following their own protocols. For TCRbeta analysis, collaborators shipped samples in one of three forms: frozen whole blood, isolated PBMCs, or DNA extracted from either of those sample types. Note on this clone: This receptor's antigen is unknown. No base-level quality is on record; no much larger clone is a single base apart.

Sequencing was done on a sample of peripheral blood. This receptor was obtained from an elderly woman with active or convalescent COVID-19.

In nucleotide form, the sequence is TGTGCCAGCAGAAACAGGGGGCTCGGGGCCAACGTCCTGACTTTC. The translation is CASRNRGLGANVLTF. This chain is built from TRBV6-5 and TRBJ2-6, and TRBD1 matches 9 of the central bases. Based on the germline V gene, the CDR1 and CDR2 sequences are MNHEY and SVGAGI. Relative to germline, V is missing 6 bases and J is missing 4 bases, with 4 bases of the junction outside any gene match. There are 15 amino acids in the CDR3, from cysteine to phenylalanine inclusive. Only CDR3 DNA remains: 45 bases, in frame from the first base.